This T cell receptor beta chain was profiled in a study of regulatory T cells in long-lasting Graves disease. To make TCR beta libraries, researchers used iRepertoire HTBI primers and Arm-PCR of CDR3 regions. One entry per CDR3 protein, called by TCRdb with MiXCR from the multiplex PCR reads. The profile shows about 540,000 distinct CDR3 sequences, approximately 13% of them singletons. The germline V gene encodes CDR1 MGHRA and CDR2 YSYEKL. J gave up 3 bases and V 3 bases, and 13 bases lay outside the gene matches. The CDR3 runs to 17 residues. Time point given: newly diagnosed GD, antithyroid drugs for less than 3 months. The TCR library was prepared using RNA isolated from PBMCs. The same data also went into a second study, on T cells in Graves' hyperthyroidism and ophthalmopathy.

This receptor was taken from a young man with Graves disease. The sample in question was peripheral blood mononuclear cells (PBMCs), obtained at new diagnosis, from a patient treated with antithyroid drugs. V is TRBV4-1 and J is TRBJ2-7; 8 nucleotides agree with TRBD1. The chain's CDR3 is CASSQPRWGQVIYEQYF. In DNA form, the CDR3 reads TGCGCCAGCAGCCAGCCCCGGTGGGGACAGGTGATCTACGAGCAGTACTTC.